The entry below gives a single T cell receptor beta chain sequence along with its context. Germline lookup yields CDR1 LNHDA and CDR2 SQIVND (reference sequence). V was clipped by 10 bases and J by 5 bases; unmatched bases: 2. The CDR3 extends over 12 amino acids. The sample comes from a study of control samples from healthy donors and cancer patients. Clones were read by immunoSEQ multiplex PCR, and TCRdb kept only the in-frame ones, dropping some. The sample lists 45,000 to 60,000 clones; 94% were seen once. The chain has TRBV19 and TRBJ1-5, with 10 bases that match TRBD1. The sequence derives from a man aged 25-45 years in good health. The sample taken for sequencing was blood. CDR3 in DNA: TGTGCCATAGGGACAGGGGATCAGCCCCAGCATTTT. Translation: CAIGTGDQPQHF.